These 10 T cell receptor beta chains share one sample of origin, sequenced in a study of blood T cell repertoires in COVID-19. The method was immunoSEQ multiplex PCR; TCRdb's version includes in-frame clones alone and lacks a portion of them. This sample yields roughly 350,000 clones, of which about 87% are seen a single time; around 6% belongs to the top ten. The specimen was peripheral blood. The receptor source for this set is a woman aged 45-59 years with COVID-19, enrolled during active disease.

The J gene is TRBJ1-2, the V gene TRBV19; D is ambiguous. The ends were cut back, 3 bases at V and 0 bases at J, with 11 bases in the middle. CDR1 and CDR2 (germline): LNHDA, SQIVND (reference sequence). CDR3 length: 15 amino acids. Here the CDR3 DNA reads TGTGCCAGTAGTATCGGCCAGGCAACTAACTATGGCTACACCTTC. Residues: CASSIGQATNYGYTF.

The J gene is TRBJ2-1, the V gene TRBV24-1; D perhaps matches TRBD1 (6 bases). CDR3 length equals 18 residues. Trimming took 5 bases from V and 1 from J, leaving 20 bases between them. Germline V gene lookup returns CDR1 KGHDR and CDR2 SFDVKD. CDR3 loop: CATSAPRTALVSYNEQFF. For the CDR3, the DNA is TGTGCCACCAGTGCCCCACGGACAGCGCTGGTATCCTACAATGAGCAGTTCTTC.

This rearrangement joins TRBV11-2 to TRBJ2-3, with TRBD2 identical over 7 bases. Per germline, CDR1 SGHAT and CDR2 FQNNGV. The CDR3 contains 16 residues. The ends lost 6 bases at V and 1 base at J; junction bases unmatched: 10. The CDR3 region is CASSPTSGDGTDTQYF. The CDR3 DNA sequence: TGTGCCAGCAGTCCTACCAGCGGGGACGGCACAGATACGCAGTATTTT.

The chain has TRBV2 and TRBJ2-1, with 11 positions matching TRBD2. The germline V gene has CDR1 SNHLY and CDR2 FYNNEI. This CDR3 comprises 16 residues. The trim removed 6 bases at V and 3 bases at J, leaving 7 bases unmatched. CDR3 sequence reads: CASRDTSGRNYNEQFF. CDR3 nucleotide sequence: TGTGCCAGCAGGGACACTAGCGGGAGAAACTACAATGAGCAGTTCTTC.

This clone was observed a few times. J is TRBJ1-2 and V is TRBV7-9; D is possibly TRBD1 (5 bases). Germline V gene lookup returns CDR1 SEHNR and CDR2 FQNEAQ (reference sequence). This CDR3 has 12 amino acids. V was shortened by 5 bases and J by 6 bases, with 10 bases between the two germline ends. The CDR3 DNA reads as TGTGCCAGCAGCCCGTGGGGGGATGGCTACACCTTC. Translating it yields CASSPWGDGYTF.

The rearrangement uses TRBV19 and TRBJ1-5, with 8 bases aligning to TRBD1. The CDR3 consists of 16 residues. CDR1 and CDR2 from the germline V gene are LNHDA and SQIVND (reference sequence). V was pared by 4 bases and J by 6 bases, with 11 bases of the junction left unmatched. CDR3 region: CASSSHPGGAGQPQHF. The CDR3 DNA follows: TGTGCCAGTAGTAGCCACCCAGGGGGCGCGGGTCAGCCCCAGCATTTT.

This chain links TRBV19 with TRBJ2-2; possibly TRBD2 for D (5 bases). V lost 3 bases, J lost 0 bases, and 23 bases lay in between. The CDR3 consists of 20 residues. The germline V gene has CDR1 LNHDA and CDR2 SQIVND (reference sequence). This chain's CDR3 is CASSIKAVKVGVSNTGELFF. The DNA of the CDR3 is TGTGCCAGTAGTATTAAGGCGGTCAAGGTCGGGGTTTCGAACACCGGGGAGCTGTTTTTT.

The chain combines TRBV5-1 with TRBJ1-5; D not resolved. The CDR3 sequence is 13 residues long. V lost 5 bases, J lost 2 bases, and 8 bases lay in between. The germline V gene encodes CDR1 SGHRS and CDR2 YFSETQ. CDR3: CASSIGGNQPQHF. CDR3 DNA: TGCGCCAGCAGTATCGGGGGCAATCAGCCCCAGCATTTT.

V and J are TRBV5-4 and TRBJ2-7, with 12 positions matching TRBD2. V shed 4 bases, J shed 0 bases, and the junction held 8 bases outside the gene matches. Germline loops: CDR1 SGHNT, CDR2 YYREEE (reference sequence). This CDR3 comprises 17 residues. CDR3 in amino acids: CASSPWTSGTSSYEQYF. The CDR3 nucleotides read TGTGCCAGCAGCCCCTGGACTAGCGGGACTAGCTCCTACGAGCAGTACTTC.

The chain uses TRBV6-5 and TRBJ2-7; perhaps TRBD2 as D (5 bases). Trimming shortened V by 2 bases and J by 0 bases, and 8 bases separated the two germline ends. The CDR3 covers 14 residues. Per the germline V gene, CDR1 is MNHEY and CDR2 is SVGAGI. The CDR3 spells CASSYQRSSYEQYF. CDR3 DNA sequence: TGTGCCAGCAGTTACCAGCGGAGCTCCTACGAGCAGTACTTC.